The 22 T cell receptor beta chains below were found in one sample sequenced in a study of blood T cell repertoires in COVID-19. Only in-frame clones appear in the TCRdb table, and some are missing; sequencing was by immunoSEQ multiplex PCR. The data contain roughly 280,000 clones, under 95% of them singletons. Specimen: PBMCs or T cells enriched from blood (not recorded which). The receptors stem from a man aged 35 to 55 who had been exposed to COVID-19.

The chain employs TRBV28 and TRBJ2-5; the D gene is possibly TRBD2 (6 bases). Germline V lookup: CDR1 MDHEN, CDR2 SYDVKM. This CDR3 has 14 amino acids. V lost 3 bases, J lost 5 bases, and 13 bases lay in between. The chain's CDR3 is CASSFWAGRETQYF. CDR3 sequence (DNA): TGTGCCAGCAGTTTTTGGGCGGGGAGGGAGACCCAGTACTTC.

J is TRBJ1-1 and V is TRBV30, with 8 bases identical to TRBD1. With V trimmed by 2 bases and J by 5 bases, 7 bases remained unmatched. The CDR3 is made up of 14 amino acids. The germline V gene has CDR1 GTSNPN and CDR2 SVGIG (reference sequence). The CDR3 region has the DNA TGTGCCTGGAGTCGTGACAGGGGTGTGACTGAAGCTTTCTTT. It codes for CAWSRDRGVTEAFF.

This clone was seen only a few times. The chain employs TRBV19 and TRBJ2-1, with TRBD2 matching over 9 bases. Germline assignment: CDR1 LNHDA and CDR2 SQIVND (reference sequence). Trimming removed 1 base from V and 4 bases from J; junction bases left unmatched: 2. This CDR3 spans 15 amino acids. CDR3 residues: CASSIGLAGYNEQFF. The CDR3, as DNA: TGTGCCAGTAGTATAGGTCTAGCGGGATACAATGAGCAGTTCTTC.

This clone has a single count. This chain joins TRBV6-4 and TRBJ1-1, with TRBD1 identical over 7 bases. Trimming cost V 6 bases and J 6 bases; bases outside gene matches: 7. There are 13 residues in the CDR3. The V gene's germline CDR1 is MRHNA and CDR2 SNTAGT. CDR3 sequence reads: CASSRGRTAEAFF. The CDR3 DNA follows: TGTGCCAGCAGCAGGGGGAGGACAGCTGAAGCTTTCTTT.

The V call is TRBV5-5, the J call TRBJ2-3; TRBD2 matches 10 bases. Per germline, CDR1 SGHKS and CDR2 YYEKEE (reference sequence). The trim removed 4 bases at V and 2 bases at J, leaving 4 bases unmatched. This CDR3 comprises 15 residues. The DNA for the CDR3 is TGTGCCAGCAGCCTACTAGCGGGACTCACAGATACGCAGTATTTT. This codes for CASSLLAGLTDTQYF. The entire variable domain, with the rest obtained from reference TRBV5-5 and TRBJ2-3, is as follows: DAGVTQSPTHLIKTRGQQVTLRCSPISGHKSVSWYQQVLGQGPQFIFQYYEKEERGRGNFPDRFSARQFPNYSSELNVNALLLGDSALYLCASSLLAGLTDTQYFGPGTRLTVL.

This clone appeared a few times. The CDR3 DNA reads as TGTGCCAGCAGATGGGCAGAGAACACTGAAGCTTTCTTT. Its translation: CASRWAENTEAFF. The chain recombines TRBV12-3 or TRBV12-4 with TRBJ1-1; D is ambiguous. The CDR3 covers 13 residues. V dropped 6 bases and J dropped 1 base, with 9 bases sitting between them.

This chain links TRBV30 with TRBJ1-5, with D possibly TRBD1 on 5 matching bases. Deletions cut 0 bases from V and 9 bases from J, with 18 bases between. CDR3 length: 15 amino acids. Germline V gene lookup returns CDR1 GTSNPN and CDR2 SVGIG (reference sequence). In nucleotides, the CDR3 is TGTGCCTGGAGTGTGGGACTCCCGAGGCCAGGGCCCCAGCATTTT. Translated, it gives CAWSVGLPRPGPQHF. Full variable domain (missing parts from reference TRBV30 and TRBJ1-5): SQTIHQWPATLVQPVGSPLSLECTVEGTSNPNLYWYRQAAGRGLQLLFYSVGIGQISSEVPQNLSASRPQDRQFILSSKKLLLSDSGFYLCAWSVGLPRPGPQHFGDGTRLSIL.

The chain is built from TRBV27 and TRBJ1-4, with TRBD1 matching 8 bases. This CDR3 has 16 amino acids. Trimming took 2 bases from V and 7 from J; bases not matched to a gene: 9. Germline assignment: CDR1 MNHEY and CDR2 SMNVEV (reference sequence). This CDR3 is CASSLNPSGQGEKLFF. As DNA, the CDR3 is TGTGCCAGCAGTTTAAACCCCTCTGGACAGGGTGAAAAACTGTTTTTT.

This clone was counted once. In nucleotides, the CDR3 is TGTGCTAGTGTACAGGCACCGAACACTGAAGCTTTCTTT. Translating it yields CASVQAPNTEAFF. The chain has TRBV12-5 and TRBJ1-1, with D possibly TRBD1 on 5 matching bases. The CDR3 contains 13 residues. Trimming took off 7 bases at V and 1 base at J, with 10 bases between the two ends. Germline V gene data show CDR1 as LGHNT and CDR2 as FRNRAP.

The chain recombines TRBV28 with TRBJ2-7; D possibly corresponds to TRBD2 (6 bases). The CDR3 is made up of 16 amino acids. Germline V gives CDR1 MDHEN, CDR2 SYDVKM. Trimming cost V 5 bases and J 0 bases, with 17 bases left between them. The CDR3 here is CASSLNGRPGSYEQYF. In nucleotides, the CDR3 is TGTGCCAGCAGTCTGAACGGGAGACCGGGCTCCTACGAGCAGTACTTC.

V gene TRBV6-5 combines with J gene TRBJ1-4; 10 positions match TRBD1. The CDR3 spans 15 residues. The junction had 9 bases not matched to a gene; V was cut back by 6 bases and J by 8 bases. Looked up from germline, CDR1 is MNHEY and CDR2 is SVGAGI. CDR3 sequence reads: CASRNGGQGHEKLFF. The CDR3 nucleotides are TGTGCCAGCAGGAACGGGGGACAGGGGCACGAAAAACTGTTTTTT.

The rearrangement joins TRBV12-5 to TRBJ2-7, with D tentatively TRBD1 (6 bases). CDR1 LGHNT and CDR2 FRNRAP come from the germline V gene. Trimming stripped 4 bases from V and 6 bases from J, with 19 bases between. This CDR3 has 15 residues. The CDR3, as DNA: TGTGCTAGTGGTTCGCTTGAGGTAAACAGGGTCGAGCAGTACTTC. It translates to CASGSLEVNRVEQYF.

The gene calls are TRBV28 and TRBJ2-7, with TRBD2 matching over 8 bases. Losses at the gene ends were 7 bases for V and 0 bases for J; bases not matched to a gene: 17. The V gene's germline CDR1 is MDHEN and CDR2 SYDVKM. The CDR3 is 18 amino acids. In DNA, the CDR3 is TGTGCCAGCATATCCGGGAGGGCCTCCGGGAGCCTCTCCTACGAGCAGTACTTC. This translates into CASISGRASGSLSYEQYF.

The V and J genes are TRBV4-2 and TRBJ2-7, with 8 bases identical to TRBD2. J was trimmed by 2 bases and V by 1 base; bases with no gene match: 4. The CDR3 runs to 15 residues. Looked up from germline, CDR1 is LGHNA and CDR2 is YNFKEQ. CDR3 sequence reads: CASSQGSGTPYEQYF. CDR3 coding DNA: TGTGCCAGCAGCCAAGGTAGCGGGACCCCCTACGAGCAGTACTTC.

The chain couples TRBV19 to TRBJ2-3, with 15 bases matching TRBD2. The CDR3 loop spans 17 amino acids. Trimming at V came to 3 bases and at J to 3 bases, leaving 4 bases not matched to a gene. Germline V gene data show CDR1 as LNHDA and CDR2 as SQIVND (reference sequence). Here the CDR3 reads CASSIGTSGRRTDTQYF. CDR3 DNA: TGTGCCAGTAGTATCGGGACTAGCGGGAGGAGAACAGATACGCAGTATTTT.

The DNA of the CDR3 is TGTGCCAGTAGTTTTTCTATGAACACTGAAGCTTTCTTT. Translation: CASSFSMNTEAFF. The genes are TRBV19 and TRBJ1-1; D remains ambiguous. Germline CDR1 is LNHDA and CDR2 is SQIVND (reference sequence). The CDR3 totals 13 residues. The V gene lost 5 bases and the J gene lost 0 bases, with 7 bases spanning the gap.

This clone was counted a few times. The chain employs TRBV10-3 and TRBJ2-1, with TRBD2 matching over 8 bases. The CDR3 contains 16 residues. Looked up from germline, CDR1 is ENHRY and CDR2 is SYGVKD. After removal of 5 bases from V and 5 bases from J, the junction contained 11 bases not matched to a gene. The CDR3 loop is CAISRDSGAVNNEQFF. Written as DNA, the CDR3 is TGTGCCATCAGTCGGGATAGCGGGGCTGTGAACAATGAGCAGTTCTTC.

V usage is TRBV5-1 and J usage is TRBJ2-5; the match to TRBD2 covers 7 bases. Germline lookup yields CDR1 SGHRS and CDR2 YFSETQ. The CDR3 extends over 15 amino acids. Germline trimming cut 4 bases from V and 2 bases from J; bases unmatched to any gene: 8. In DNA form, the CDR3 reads TGCGCCAGCAGCCCAGGGACGGGGGGTCAAGAGACCCAGTACTTC. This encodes CASSPGTGGQETQYF.

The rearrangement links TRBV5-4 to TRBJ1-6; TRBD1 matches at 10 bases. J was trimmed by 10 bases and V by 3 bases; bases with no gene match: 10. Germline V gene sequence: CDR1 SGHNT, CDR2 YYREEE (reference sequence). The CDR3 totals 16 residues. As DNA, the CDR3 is TGTGCCAGCAGCTCAGCCGGGACAGGGGTAAAATCACCCCTCCACTTT. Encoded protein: CASSSAGTGVKSPLHF.

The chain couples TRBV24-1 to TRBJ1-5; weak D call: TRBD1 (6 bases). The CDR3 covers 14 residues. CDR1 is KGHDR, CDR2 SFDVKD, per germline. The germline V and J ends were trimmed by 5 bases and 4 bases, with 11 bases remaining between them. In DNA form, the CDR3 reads TGTGCCACCAGTGTAGGGGGACAAAATCAGCCCCAGCATTTT. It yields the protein CATSVGGQNQPQHF.

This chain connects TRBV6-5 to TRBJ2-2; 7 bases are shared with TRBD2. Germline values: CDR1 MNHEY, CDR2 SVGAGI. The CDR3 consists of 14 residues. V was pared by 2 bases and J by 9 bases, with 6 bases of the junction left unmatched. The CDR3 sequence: CASSYGGVERELFF. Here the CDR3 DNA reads TGTGCCAGCAGTTACGGGGGGGTAGAGCGGGAGCTGTTTTTT.

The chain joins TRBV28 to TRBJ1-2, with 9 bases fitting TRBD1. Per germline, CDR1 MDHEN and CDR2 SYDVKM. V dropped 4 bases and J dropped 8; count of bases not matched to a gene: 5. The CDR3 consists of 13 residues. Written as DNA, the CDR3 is TGTGCCAGCAGTTCGCGGACAGGGGACGGCTACACCTTC. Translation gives CASSSRTGDGYTF.